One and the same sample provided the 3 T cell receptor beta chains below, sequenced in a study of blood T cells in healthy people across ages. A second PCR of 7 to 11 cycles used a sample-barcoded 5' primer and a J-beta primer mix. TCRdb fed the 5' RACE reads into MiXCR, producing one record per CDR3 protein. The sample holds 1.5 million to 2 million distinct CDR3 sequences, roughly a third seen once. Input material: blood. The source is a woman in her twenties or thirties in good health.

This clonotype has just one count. This CDR3 reads CASKALGAGGRETQYF. CDR3 in DNA: TGTGCCAGCAAGGCCCTAGGGGCGGGGGGTCGGGAGACCCAGTACTTC. The chain combines TRBV2 with TRBJ2-5, with 8 nucleotides matching TRBD2. The germline V gene encodes CDR1 SNHLY and CDR2 FYNNEI. The ends lost 7 bases at V and 5 bases at J; junction bases unmatched: 15. CDR3 length: 16 residues.

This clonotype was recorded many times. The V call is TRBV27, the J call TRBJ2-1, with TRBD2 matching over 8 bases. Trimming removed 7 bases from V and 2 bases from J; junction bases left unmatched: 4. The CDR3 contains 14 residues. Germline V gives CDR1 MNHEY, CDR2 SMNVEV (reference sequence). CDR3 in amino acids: CASNLAGPYNEQFF. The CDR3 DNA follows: TGTGCCAGCAACCTAGCGGGTCCCTACAATGAGCAGTTCTTC.

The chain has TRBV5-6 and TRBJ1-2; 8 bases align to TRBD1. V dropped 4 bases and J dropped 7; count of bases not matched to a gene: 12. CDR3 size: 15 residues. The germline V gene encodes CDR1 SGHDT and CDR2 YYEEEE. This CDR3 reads CASSPSGQGARGYTF. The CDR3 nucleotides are TGTGCCAGCAGCCCCTCGGGGCAGGGGGCGCGTGGCTACACCTTC.